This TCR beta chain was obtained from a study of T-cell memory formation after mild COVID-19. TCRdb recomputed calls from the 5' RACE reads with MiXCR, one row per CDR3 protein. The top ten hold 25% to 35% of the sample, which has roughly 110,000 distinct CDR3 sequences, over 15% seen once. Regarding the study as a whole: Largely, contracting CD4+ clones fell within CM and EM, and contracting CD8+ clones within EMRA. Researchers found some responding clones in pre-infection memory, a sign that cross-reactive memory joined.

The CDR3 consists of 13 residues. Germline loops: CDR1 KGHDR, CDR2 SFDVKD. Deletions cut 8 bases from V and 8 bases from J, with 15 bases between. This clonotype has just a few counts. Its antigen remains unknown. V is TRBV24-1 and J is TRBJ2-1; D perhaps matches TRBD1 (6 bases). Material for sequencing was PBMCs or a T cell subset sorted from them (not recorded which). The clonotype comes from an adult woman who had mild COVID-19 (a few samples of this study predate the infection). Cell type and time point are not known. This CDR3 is CATTEVGGHEQFF. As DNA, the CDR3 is TGTGCCACCACCGAGGTAGGGGGACATGAGCAGTTCTTC.